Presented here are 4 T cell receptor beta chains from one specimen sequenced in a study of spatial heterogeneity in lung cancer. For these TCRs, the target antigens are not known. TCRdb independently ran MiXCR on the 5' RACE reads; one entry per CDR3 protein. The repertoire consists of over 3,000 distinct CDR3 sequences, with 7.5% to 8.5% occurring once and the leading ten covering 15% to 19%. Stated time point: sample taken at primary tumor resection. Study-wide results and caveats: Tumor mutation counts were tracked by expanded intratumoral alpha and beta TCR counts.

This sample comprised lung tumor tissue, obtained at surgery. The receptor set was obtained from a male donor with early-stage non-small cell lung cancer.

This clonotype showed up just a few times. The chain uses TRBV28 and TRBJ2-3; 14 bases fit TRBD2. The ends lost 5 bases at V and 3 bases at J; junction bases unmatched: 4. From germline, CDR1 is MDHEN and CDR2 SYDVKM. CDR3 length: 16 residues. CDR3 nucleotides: TGTGCCAGCAGTGCCAGACTAGCGGGAGGGACAGATACGCAGTATTTT. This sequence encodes CASSARLAGGTDTQYF.

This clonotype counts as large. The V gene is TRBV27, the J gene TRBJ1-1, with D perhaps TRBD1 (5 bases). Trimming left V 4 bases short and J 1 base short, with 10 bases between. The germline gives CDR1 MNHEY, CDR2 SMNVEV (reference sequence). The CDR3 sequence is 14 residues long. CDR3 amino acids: CASSYGTANTEAFF. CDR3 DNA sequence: TGTGCCAGCAGTTATGGGACGGCGAACACTGAAGCTTTCTTT.

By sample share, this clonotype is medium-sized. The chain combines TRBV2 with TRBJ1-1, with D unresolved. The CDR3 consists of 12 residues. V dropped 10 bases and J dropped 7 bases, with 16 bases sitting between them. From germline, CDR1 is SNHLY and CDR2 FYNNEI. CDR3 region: CATGGQILEAFF. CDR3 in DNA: TGTGCCACCGGTGGGCAGATCCTTGAAGCTTTCTTT.

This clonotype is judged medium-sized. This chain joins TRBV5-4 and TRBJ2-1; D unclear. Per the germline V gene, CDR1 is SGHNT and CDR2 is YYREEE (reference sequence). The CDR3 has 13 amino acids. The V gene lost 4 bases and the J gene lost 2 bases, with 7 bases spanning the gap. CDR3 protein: CASSHNPYNEQFF. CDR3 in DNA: TGTGCCAGCAGCCACAACCCCTACAATGAGCAGTTCTTC.